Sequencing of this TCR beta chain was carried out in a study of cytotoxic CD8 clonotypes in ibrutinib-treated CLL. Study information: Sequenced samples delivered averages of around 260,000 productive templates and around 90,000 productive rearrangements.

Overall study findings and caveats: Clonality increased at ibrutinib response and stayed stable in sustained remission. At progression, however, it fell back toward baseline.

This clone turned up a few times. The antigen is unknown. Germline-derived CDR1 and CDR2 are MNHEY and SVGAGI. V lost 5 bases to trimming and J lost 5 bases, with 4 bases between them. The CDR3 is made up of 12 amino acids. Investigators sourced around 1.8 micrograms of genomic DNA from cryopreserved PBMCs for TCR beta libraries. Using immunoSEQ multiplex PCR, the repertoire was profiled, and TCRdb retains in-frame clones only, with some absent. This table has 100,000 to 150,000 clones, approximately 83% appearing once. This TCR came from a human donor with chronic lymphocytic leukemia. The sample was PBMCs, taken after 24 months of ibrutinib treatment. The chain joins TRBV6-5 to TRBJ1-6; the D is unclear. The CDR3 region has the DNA TGTGCCAGCAGTCCGAATAATTCACCCCTCCACTTT. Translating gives CASSPNNSPLHF.